These 20 T cell receptor beta chains were sequenced from one sample in a study of response to subunit inactivated influenza vaccine. In TCRdb, the RT-PCR reads were re-called with MiXCR into one record per CDR3 protein. The sample holds 650,000 to 850,000 distinct CDR3 sequences; about 15% are singletons and the top ten take 6% to 7%. This specimen consisted of PBMCs from blood, obtained about 14 days before vaccination. All receptors come from a man over 45 who received an inactivated influenza vaccine.

There are a few counts of this clonotype. V is TRBV2 and J is TRBJ2-1; tentative D call: TRBD2 (6 bases). Looked up from germline, CDR1 is SNHLY and CDR2 is FYNNEI. CDR3 length: 14 amino acids. Trimming took off 4 bases at V and 0 bases at J, with 7 bases between the two ends. The CDR3 region is CASSGAGSYNEQFF. The CDR3, as DNA: TGTGCCAGCAGTGGAGCGGGCTCCTACAATGAGCAGTTCTTC.

The rearrangement joins TRBV30 to TRBJ1-6, with TRBD1 matching over 7 bases. The junction had 6 bases not matched to a gene; V was cut back by 7 bases and J by 9 bases. The CDR3 totals 12 residues. The V gene's germline CDR1 is GTSNPN and CDR2 SVGIG (reference sequence). In nucleotides, the CDR3 is TGTGCCTCCGACAGGGAGACTTCACCCCTCCACTTT. This translates into CASDRETSPLHF. The entire variable domain, with the rest obtained from reference TRBV30 and TRBJ1-6, is as follows: SQTIHQWPATLVQPVGSPLSLECTVEGTSNPNLYWYRQAAGRGLQLLFYSVGIGQISSEVPQNLSASRPQDRQFILSSKKLLLSDSGFYLCASDRETSPLHFGNGTRLTVT.

This clonotype came up a few times. The chain links TRBV12-3 or TRBV12-4 to TRBJ2-3; no clear D. CDR3 length: 13 amino acids. With 7 bases removed from V and 2 bases from J, the gap between germline ends came to 10 bases. CDR3 protein: CASMVTATDTQYF. CDR3 DNA: TGTGCCAGCATGGTTACAGCCACAGATACGCAGTATTTT.

This chain connects TRBV9 to TRBJ2-1; D is unresolved. Germline CDR1 reads SGDLS; CDR2 reads YYNGEE. Trimming cost V 1 base and J 0 bases, with 8 bases left between them. This CDR3 contains 15 residues. The CDR3 DNA reads as TGTGCCAGCAGCGTAATCGTAGGCTCCTACAATGAGCAGTTCTTC. This sequence encodes CASSVIVGSYNEQFF.

The V call is TRBV9, the J call TRBJ1-5; D possibly corresponds to TRBD1 (5 bases). There are 14 residues in the CDR3. Between the trimmed V and J ends, which lost 1 base and 7 bases, there was a span of 12 bases. Germline loops: CDR1 SGDLS, CDR2 YYNGEE. The CDR3 bases are TGTGCCAGCAGCGTAAGGGGTGTTGGACAGCCCCAGCATTTT. Translation gives CASSVRGVGQPQHF.

This clonotype was picked up a small number of times. In DNA form, the CDR3 reads TGTGCCAGCGGAATCCGGACGGGGGTGTACCAAGAGACCCAGTACTTC. Its protein product is CASGIRTGVYQETQYF. The chain links TRBV3-1 to TRBJ2-5, with D maybe TRBD2 (6 bases). Deletions cut 8 bases from V and 0 bases from J, with 19 bases between. CDR3 length: 16 residues. Germline lookup yields CDR1 LGHDT and CDR2 YNNKEL (reference sequence).

This clonotype was observed at least ten times. The chain employs TRBV20-1 and TRBJ2-7, with 9 positions matching TRBD1. J lost 5 bases, V lost 0 bases, and 2 bases had no gene match. There are 13 residues in the CDR3. Per the germline V gene, CDR1 is DFQATT and CDR2 is SNEGSKA (reference sequence). CDR3 bases: TGCAGTGCTAGAGATAGGGACAGGGACGAGCAGTACTTC. Its translation is CSARDRDRDEQYF.

This clonotype came up many times. An end of the junction differs from the germline gene, which may be a read error. The chain employs TRBV5-5 and TRBJ1-1; 10 nucleotides match TRBD1. The length of the CDR3 is 13 residues. The germline V gene encodes CDR1 SGHKS and CDR2 YYEKEE (reference sequence). CDR3 sequence reads: CASSHEGDRGENF. DNA for the CDR3: TGTGCCAGCAGCCATGAAGGGGACAGGGGAGAAAACTTT.

This clonotype has more than one count but fewer than ten. The chain links TRBV6-5 to TRBJ1-1; possibly TRBD1 for D (5 bases). V lost 2 bases and J lost 6, with 10 bases in between. CDR3 size: 13 residues. Germline assignment: CDR1 MNHEY and CDR2 SVGAGI. CDR3 protein: CASSYRGRAEAFF. The CDR3 bases are TGTGCCAGCAGTTACCGAGGCAGGGCTGAAGCTTTCTTT.

This clonotype was seen a few times. The V gene is TRBV4-3, the J gene TRBJ1-2; the match to TRBD1 covers 9 bases. The CDR3 length is 18 residues. Germline assignment: CDR1 LGHNA and CDR2 YSLEER. V shed 0 bases and J 5 bases; nucleotides not matched to a gene: 13. CDR3 DNA sequence: TGCGCCAGCAGCCAAGACGCCCTCTCCACAGGGGGCGTATATGGCTACACCTTC. It is translated as CASSQDALSTGGVYGYTF.

This clonotype has a count of ten or more. The gene calls are TRBV27 and TRBJ1-6; unclear D gene. CDR3 length equals 15 residues. The germline CDR1 and CDR2 sequences are MNHEY and SMNVEV (reference sequence). Deletions cut 5 bases from V and 7 bases from J, with 15 bases between. In DNA form, the CDR3 reads TGTGCCAGCAGTCAACCGCGGTCCCCGAATTCACCCCTCCACTTT. Protein sequence: CASSQPRSPNSPLHF.

This clonotype was recorded at least ten times. This chain uses TRBV29-1 with TRBJ2-1; 10 nucleotides align to TRBD1. Germline assignment: CDR1 SQVTM and CDR2 ANQGSEA. The CDR3 sequence is 12 residues long. The V and J ends lost 7 bases and 8 bases, in that order; junction bases with no gene match: 5. The CDR3 DNA is TGCAGCGCTCAGACAGGGGGCCATGAGCAGTTCTTC. Residues: CSAQTGGHEQFF.

The chain links TRBV12-3 or TRBV12-4 to TRBJ2-7; D unresolved. V was shortened by 4 bases and J by 2 bases, with 9 bases between the two germline ends. This CDR3 comprises 13 residues. The DNA of the CDR3 is TGTGCCAGCAGTTCCGCCCGAGCCTACGAGCAGTACTTC. This codes for CASSSARAYEQYF.

In its sample, this clonotype was seen a few times. V gene TRBV7-6 combines with J gene TRBJ2-1, with a possible D match to TRBD1 (6 bases). V was cut by 0 bases and J by 7 bases, with 25 bases left in between. The CDR3 loop spans 19 amino acids. Germline CDR1 reads SGHVS; CDR2 reads FNYEAQ. The CDR3 DNA sequence: TGTGCCAGCAGCTTAGCTGGGGGCAGTAGGGGTGGTATGAGTAATGAGCAGTTCTTC. Translating it yields CASSLAGGSRGGMSNEQFF.

J is TRBJ2-5 and V is TRBV4-3; D uncertain. The CDR3 has 15 residues. V lost 2 bases to trimming and J lost 5 bases, with 15 bases between them. CDR1 is LGHNA, CDR2 YSLEER, per germline. The CDR3: CASSQSIAFRETQYF. CDR3 nucleotides: TGCGCCAGCAGCCAATCCATAGCTTTCCGGGAGACCCAGTACTTC.

This rearrangement joins TRBV24-1 to TRBJ2-3; D gene uncertain. This CDR3 is built from 13 residues. V was pared by 4 bases and J by 10 bases, with 14 bases between. Germline values: CDR1 KGHDR, CDR2 SFDVKD. The CDR3 loop reads CATSDPLAVSQYF. Written as DNA, the CDR3 is TGTGCCACCAGTGACCCCCTTGCAGTCTCGCAGTATTTT.

In this sample, this clonotype turned up a few times. The rearrangement links TRBV24-1 to TRBJ2-2, with TRBD1 identical over 9 bases. Germline loops: CDR1 KGHDR, CDR2 SFDVKD. The length of the CDR3 is 18 residues. Trimming took 3 bases from V and 5 from J; bases not matched to a gene: 12. The CDR3 region is CATSDARPGQGSTGELFF. CDR3 bases: TGTGCCACCAGTGATGCGCGGCCGGGACAGGGCTCGACCGGGGAGCTGTTTTTT.

The chain is built from TRBV10-3 and TRBJ1-1; 9 bases are shared with TRBD1. V shed 4 bases, J shed 0 bases, and the junction held 6 bases outside the gene matches. This CDR3 is built from 16 residues. The germline CDR1 and CDR2 sequences are ENHRY and SYGVKD. The CDR3 region has the DNA TGTGCCATCAGTGCAAACAGGGGGCGGATGAACACTGAAGCTTTCTTT. As protein: CAISANRGRMNTEAFF.

This clonotype has just a few counts. The chain links TRBV12-3 or TRBV12-4 to TRBJ2-3; D might be TRBD2 (5 bases). Trimming stripped 3 bases from V and 6 bases from J, with 10 bases between. This CDR3 region has 13 residues. Written as DNA, the CDR3 is TGTGCCAGCAGTTTCGGGGAATGGGATACGCAGTATTTT. Protein sequence: CASSFGEWDTQYF.

Only a few counts were recorded for this clonotype. The genes are TRBV7-2 and TRBJ2-3; D not certain. Trimming shortened V by 8 bases and J by 0 bases, and 15 bases separated the two germline ends. The CDR3 is 15 amino acids. CDR1 is SGHTA and CDR2 is FQGNSA in the germline V gene. The CDR3 spells CASCRAPTSTDTQYF. Written as DNA, the CDR3 is TGTGCCAGCTGTAGGGCACCCACTAGCACAGATACGCAGTATTTT. The whole variable domain, remainder taken from reference TRBV7-2 and TRBJ2-3, is GAGVSQSPSNKVTEKGKDVELRCDPISGHTALYWYRQSLGQGLEFLIYFQGNSAPDKSGLPSDRFSAERTGGSVSTLTIQRTQQEDSAVYLCASCRAPTSTDTQYFGPGTRLTVL.